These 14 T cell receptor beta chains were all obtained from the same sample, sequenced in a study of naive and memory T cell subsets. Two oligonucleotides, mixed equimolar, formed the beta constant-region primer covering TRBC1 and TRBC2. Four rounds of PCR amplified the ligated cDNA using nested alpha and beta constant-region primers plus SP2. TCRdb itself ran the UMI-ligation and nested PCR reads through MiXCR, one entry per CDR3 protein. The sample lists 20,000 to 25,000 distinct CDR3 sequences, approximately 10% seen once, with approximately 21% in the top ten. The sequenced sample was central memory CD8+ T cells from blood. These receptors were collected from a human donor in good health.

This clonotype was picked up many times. CDR3 DNA: TGCAGTGCTAGAGATATGGTAGGGGATTCGAGCGAGCAGTACTTC. Its translation is CSARDMVGDSSEQYF. The genes are TRBV20-1 and TRBJ2-7, with a weak D call TRBD1 (5 bases). The germline V gene has CDR1 DFQATT and CDR2 SNEGSKA (reference sequence). The CDR3 has 15 residues. V was cut by 0 bases and J by 6 bases, with 18 bases left in between.

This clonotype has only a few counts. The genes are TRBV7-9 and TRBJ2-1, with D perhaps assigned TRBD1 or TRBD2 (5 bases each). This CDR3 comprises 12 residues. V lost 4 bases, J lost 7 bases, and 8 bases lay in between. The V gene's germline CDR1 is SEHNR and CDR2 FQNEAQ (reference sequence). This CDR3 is CASSSGRNEQFF. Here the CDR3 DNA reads TGTGCCAGCAGCTCGGGGCGGAATGAGCAGTTCTTC.

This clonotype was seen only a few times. The CDR3 reads CSAGTKLDGLSYTF. CDR3 bases: TGCAGTGCTGGAACTAAACTCGACGGGCTGAGCTACACCTTC. The chain employs TRBV20-1 and TRBJ1-2; D is unclear. The V gene's germline CDR1 is DFQATT and CDR2 SNEGSKA (reference sequence). The CDR3 sequence is 14 residues long. Trimming cost V 5 bases and J 9 bases, with 22 bases left between them.

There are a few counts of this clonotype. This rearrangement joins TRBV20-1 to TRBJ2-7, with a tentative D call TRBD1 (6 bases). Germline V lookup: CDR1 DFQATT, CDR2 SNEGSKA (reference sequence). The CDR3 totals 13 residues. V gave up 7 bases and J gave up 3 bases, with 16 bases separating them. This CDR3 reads CSVRTDKDYEQYF. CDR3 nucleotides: TGCAGTGTCCGGACAGACAAGGACTACGAGCAGTACTTC.

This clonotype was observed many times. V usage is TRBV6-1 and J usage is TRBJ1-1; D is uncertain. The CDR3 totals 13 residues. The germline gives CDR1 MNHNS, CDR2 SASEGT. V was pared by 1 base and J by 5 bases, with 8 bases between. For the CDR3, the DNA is TGTGCCAGCAGTGAAGGAGAAGCGACTGAAGCTTTCTTT. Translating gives CASSEGEATEAFF.

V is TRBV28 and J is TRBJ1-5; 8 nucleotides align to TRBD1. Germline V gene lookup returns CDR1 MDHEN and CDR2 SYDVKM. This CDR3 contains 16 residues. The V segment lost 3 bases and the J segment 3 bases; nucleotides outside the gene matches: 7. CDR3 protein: CASSFSGTGYNQPQHF. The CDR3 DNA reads TGTGCCAGCAGTTTCTCCGGGACAGGATACAATCAGCCCCAGCATTTT. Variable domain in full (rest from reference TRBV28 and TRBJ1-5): DVKVTQSSRYLVKRTGEKVFLECVQDMDHENMFWYRQDPGLGLRLIYFSYDVKMKEKGDIPEGYSVSREKKERFSLILESASTNQTSMYLCASSFSGTGYNQPQHFGDGTRLSIL.

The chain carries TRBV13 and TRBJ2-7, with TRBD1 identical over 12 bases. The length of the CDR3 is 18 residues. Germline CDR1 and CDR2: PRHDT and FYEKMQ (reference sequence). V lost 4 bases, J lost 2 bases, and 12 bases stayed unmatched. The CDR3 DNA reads TGTGCCAGCAGCTATGCCGGGACAGGGGGCCAAGAAGCCTACGAGCAGTACTTC. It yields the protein CASSYAGTGGQEAYEQYF.

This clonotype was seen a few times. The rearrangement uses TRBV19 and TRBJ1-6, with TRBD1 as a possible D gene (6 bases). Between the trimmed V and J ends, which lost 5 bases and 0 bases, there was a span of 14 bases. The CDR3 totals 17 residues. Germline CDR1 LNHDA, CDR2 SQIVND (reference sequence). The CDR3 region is CASSSGHLSSYNSPLHF. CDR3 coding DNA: TGTGCCAGTAGTTCGGGACACCTCAGCTCCTATAATTCACCCCTCCACTTT.

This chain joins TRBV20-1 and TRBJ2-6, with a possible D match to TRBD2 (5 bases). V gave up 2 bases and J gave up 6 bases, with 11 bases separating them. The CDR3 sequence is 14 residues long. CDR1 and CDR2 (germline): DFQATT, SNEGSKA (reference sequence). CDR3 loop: CSARRGSEANVLTF. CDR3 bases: TGCAGTGCTAGACGGGGAAGTGAGGCCAACGTCCTGACTTTC.

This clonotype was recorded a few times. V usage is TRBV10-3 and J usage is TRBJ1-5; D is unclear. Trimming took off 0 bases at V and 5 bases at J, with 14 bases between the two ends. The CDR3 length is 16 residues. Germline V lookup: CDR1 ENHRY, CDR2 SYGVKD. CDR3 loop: CAISESMAGYDQPQHF. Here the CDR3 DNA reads TGTGCCATCAGTGAGTCGATGGCGGGGTACGATCAGCCCCAGCATTTT.

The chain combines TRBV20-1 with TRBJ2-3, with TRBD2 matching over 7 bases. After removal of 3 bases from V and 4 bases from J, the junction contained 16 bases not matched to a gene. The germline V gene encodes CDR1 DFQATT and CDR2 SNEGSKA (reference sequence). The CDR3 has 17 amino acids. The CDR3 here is CSASSGGSPSGADTQYF. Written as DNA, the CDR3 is TGCAGTGCTAGTTCTGGCGGGAGTCCTTCGGGCGCAGATACGCAGTATTTT.

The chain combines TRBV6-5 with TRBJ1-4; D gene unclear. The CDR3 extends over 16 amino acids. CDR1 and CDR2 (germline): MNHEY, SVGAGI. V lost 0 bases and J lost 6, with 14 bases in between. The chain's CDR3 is CASSYSTPVGYEKLFF. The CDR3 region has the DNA TGTGCCAGCAGTTACTCGACTCCGGTCGGATATGAAAAACTGTTTTTT.

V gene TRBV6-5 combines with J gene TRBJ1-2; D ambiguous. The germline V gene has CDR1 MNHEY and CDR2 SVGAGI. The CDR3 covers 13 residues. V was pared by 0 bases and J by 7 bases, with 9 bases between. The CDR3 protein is CASSYSIGGGYTF. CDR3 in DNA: TGTGCCAGCAGTTACTCGATCGGTGGTGGCTACACCTTC.

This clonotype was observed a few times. The CDR3 reads CASSYSIREGANEQFF. The CDR3 bases are TGTGCCAGCAGTTACTCGATAAGGGAGGGGGCCAATGAGCAGTTCTTC. J is TRBJ2-1 and V is TRBV6-6; D tentatively reads TRBD1 or TRBD2 (7 bases each). Germline V gene data show CDR1 as MNHNY and CDR2 as SVGAGI (reference sequence). This CDR3 contains 16 residues. V gave up 0 bases and J gave up 6 bases, with 15 bases separating them.